These 24 T cell receptor beta chains originate from one sample sequenced in a study of CD8+CD57+ T cells in acquired aplastic anemia. Profiling that covered TCR beta VDJ and CDR3 relied on genomic DNA as its template. TCRdb itself ran the reads through MiXCR, one entry per CDR3 protein. The sample includes roughly 170,000 distinct CDR3 sequences, 48% seen only once; the top ten take approximately 13%. Those patients picked for sequencing had displayed CD8+CD57+ cell expansion on flow cytometry. The sequenced material came from sorted CD4+, CD8+, or CD8+CD57+ T cells (not recorded which) from PBMCs. The receptors derive from a human donor with aplastic anemia.

As DNA, the CDR3 is TGTGCCAGCAGTGATAGGTTCACTGAAGCTTTCTTT. It is translated as CASSDRFTEAFF. The V and J genes are TRBV2 and TRBJ1-1; the D is unclear. The CDR3 contains 12 residues. Germline assignment: CDR1 SNHLY and CDR2 FYNNEI. Trimming left V 3 bases short and J 4 bases short, with 6 bases between.

This clonotype was found many times. The chain combines TRBV14 with TRBJ2-3; D uncertain. Germline V gene sequence: CDR1 SGHDN, CDR2 FVKESK. The CDR3 consists of 13 residues. Trimming pared 2 bases from V and 1 base from J, leaving 4 bases between. CDR3 residues: CASSQLRTDTQYF. Written as DNA, the CDR3 is TGTGCCAGCAGCCAACTTCGCACAGATACGCAGTATTTT.

CDR3 residues: CASSIAGGDSPLHF. The DNA for the CDR3 is TGTGCCAGTAGTATTGCGGGGGGCGATTCACCCCTCCACTTT. This chain connects TRBV19 to TRBJ1-6; D is perhaps TRBD1 (6 bases). Looked up from germline, CDR1 is LNHDA and CDR2 is SQIVND (reference sequence). V lost 3 bases and J lost 8, with 11 bases in between. This CDR3 comprises 14 residues. The complete variable domain, with remaining parts taken from reference TRBV19 and TRBJ1-6, reads DGGITQSPKYLFRKEGQNVTLSCEQNLNHDAMYWYRQDPGQGLRLIYYSQIVNDFQKGDIAEGYSVSREKKESFPLTVTSAQKNPTAFYLCASSIAGGDSPLHFGNGTRLTVT.

This chain links TRBV5-6 with TRBJ2-7; the D is unclear. In germline, CDR1 is SGHDT, CDR2 YYEEEE. Deletions cut 2 bases from V and 1 base from J, with 7 bases between. The CDR3 is 13 amino acids. The CDR3, as DNA: TGTGCCAGCAGCTTCTCGATATCCTACGAGCAGTACTTC. Encoded protein: CASSFSISYEQYF. Full variable domain (remainder filled in from reference TRBV5-6 and TRBJ2-7): DAGVTQSPTHLIKTRGQQVTLRCSPKSGHDTVSWYQQALGQGPQFIFQYYEEEERQRGNFPDRFSGHQFPNYSSELNVNALLLGDSALYLCASSFSISYEQYFGPGTRLTVT.

This chain joins TRBV29-1 and TRBJ1-1; possible D gene TRBD1, 5 bases. The CDR3 has 16 amino acids. V was clipped by 0 bases and J by 1 base, with 15 bases between them. Germline CDR1 and CDR2: SQVTM and ANQGSEA. The chain's CDR3 is CSVEDLRVGTNTEAFF. DNA for the CDR3: TGCAGCGTTGAAGATCTCAGGGTCGGAACGAACACTGAAGCTTTCTTT.

Remarks on this clonotype: One end of the junction does not line up with germline, which may come from a read error. The chain employs TRBV19 and TRBJ2-6, with a weak D call TRBD1 (5 bases). The length of the CDR3 is 17 residues. The germline V gene has CDR1 LNHDA and CDR2 SQIVND (reference sequence). The CDR3 loop reads CASTPPLGSTGADVLTF. The CDR3 DNA reads TGTGCCAGTACCCCGCCCTTGGGCAGTACTGGGGCCGACGTCCTGACTTTC.

This chain joins TRBV10-3 and TRBJ2-1, with 14 bases aligning to TRBD2. V lost 11 bases, J lost 5 bases, and 2 bases stayed unmatched. CDR1 is ENHRY, CDR2 SYGVKD, per germline. The CDR3 contains 13 residues. The CDR3 sequence: CASGLAGDNEQFF. CDR3 DNA: TGTGCCTCGGGACTAGCGGGAGACAATGAGCAGTTCTTC.

The rearrangement uses TRBV12-3 or TRBV12-4 and TRBJ2-3, with 11 bases identical to TRBD1. Germline trimming cut 4 bases from V and 3 bases from J; bases unmatched to any gene: 3. The CDR3 is made up of 15 amino acids. CDR3 amino acids: CASSWDRGETDTQYF. In nucleotides, the CDR3 is TGTGCCAGCAGTTGGGACAGGGGGGAGACAGATACGCAGTATTTT.

This chain links TRBV7-9 with TRBJ1-6; maybe TRBD1 (5 bases). V dropped 6 bases and J dropped 10 bases, with 16 bases sitting between them. Germline assignment: CDR1 SEHNR and CDR2 FQNEAQ (reference sequence). The CDR3 is made up of 14 amino acids. As DNA, the CDR3 is TGTGCCAGCAGGTGGGACGGGGAGGAATCACCCCTCCACTTT. Translating it yields CASRWDGEESPLHF. The whole variable domain, remainder taken from reference TRBV7-9 and TRBJ1-6, is DTGVSQNPRHKITKRGQNVTFRCDPISEHNRLYWYRQTLGQGPEFLTYFQNEAQLEKSRLLSDRFSAERPKGSFSTLEIQRTEQGDSAMYLCASRWDGEESPLHFGNGTRLTVT.

The rearrangement links TRBV2 to TRBJ1-2; 7 nucleotides align to TRBD1. Per the germline V gene, CDR1 is SNHLY and CDR2 is FYNNEI. The CDR3 is 14 residues long. V dropped 6 bases and J dropped 5; count of bases not matched to a gene: 9. The CDR3 DNA follows: TGTGCCAGCAGCCCCGGGACAGCCTCATATGGCTACACCTTC. Translating gives CASSPGTASYGYTF.

V usage is TRBV29-1 and J usage is TRBJ2-5; 11 bases agree with TRBD1. V trimming: 7 bases; J trimming: 5 bases; junction bases outside the gene matches: 12. The CDR3 length is 15 residues. Germline CDR1 and CDR2: SQVTM and ANQGSEA. CDR3 region: CSAEPGQGVLETQYF. The DNA of the CDR3 is TGCAGCGCCGAACCGGGACAGGGGGTGTTGGAGACCCAGTACTTC.

In its sample, this clonotype was seen many times. The chain joins TRBV4-1 to TRBJ2-5, with D unclear. Germline assignment: CDR1 MGHRA and CDR2 YSYEKL. The CDR3 has 14 residues. V was pared by 4 bases and J by 5 bases, with 14 bases between. This chain's CDR3 is CASSLDPYGETQYF. CDR3 coding DNA: TGCGCCAGCAGCCTGGACCCGTACGGGGAGACCCAGTACTTC.

This clonotype has a count of ten or more. DNA of the CDR3: TGTGCCAGCAGTAAGGGGAGGACGGCGGGCTATGAGCAGTTCTTC. Translating gives CASSKGRTAGYEQFF. The chain has TRBV2 and TRBJ2-1; D is possibly TRBD2 (6 bases). The V gene lost 5 bases and the J gene lost 8 bases, with 19 bases spanning the gap. Germline lookup yields CDR1 SNHLY and CDR2 FYNNEI. The CDR3 loop spans 15 amino acids.

This clonotype was picked up many times. The chain carries TRBV7-9 and TRBJ1-1, with D hard to call. There are 14 residues in the CDR3. CDR1 SEHNR and CDR2 FQNEAQ come from the germline V gene (reference sequence). V was cut by 0 bases and J by 4 bases, with 9 bases left in between. CDR3 DNA: TGTGCCAGCAGCTTAGCCGCCTCGTTCACTGAAGCTTTCTTT. Translation gives CASSLAASFTEAFF.

J is TRBJ1-1 and V is TRBV2; TRBD1 might be the D (5 bases). Germline assignment: CDR1 SNHLY and CDR2 FYNNEI. Trimming left V 8 bases short and J 1 base short, with 5 bases between. The CDR3 contains 11 residues. For the CDR3, the DNA is TGTGCCAGCCAGGGGAACACTGAAGCTTTCTTT. Translating it yields CASQGNTEAFF.

This clonotype has a handful of counts. V is TRBV3-1 and J is TRBJ2-3; 14 bases are a match to TRBD2. The CDR3 runs 17 residues. V was clipped by 4 bases and J by 5 bases; unmatched bases: 8. CDR1 and CDR2 from the germline V gene are LGHDT and YNNKEL (reference sequence). This CDR3 reads CASSRGLAGAIGDTQYF. The CDR3 coding sequence is TGTGCCAGCAGCCGGGGACTAGCGGGGGCTATTGGAGATACGCAGTATTTT.

This clonotype was picked up many times. The chain links TRBV6-5 to TRBJ2-7; the match to TRBD1 covers 8 bases. Trimming took 4 bases from V and 5 from J; bases not matched to a gene: 10. The length of the CDR3 is 15 residues. CDR1 and CDR2 (germline): MNHEY, SVGAGI. CDR3 region: CASSWGRGPLNEQYF. In nucleotides, the CDR3 is TGTGCCAGCAGTTGGGGCAGGGGGCCACTGAACGAGCAGTACTTC.

This clonotype was counted ten times or more. The rearrangement joins TRBV19 to TRBJ1-5, with D perhaps matching TRBD1 (6 bases). CDR1 LNHDA and CDR2 SQIVND come from the germline V gene (reference sequence). V shed 7 bases and J shed 2 bases, with 12 bases lying between them. The CDR3 runs to 14 residues. The CDR3 DNA is TGTGCCAGTAAGCCCGAGGGGGGCAATCAGCCCCAGCATTTT. The encoded protein is CASKPEGGNQPQHF.

The sample holds one count of this clonotype. The CDR3 nucleotides read TGCAGCGTTGGGACTAGCAGGACCGGGGAGCTGTTTTTT. Translating it yields CSVGTSRTGELFF. The chain uses TRBV29-1 and TRBJ2-2, with 8 bases that match TRBD2. CDR1 and CDR2 from the germline V gene are SQVTM and ANQGSEA. J was trimmed by 5 bases and V by 4 bases; bases with no gene match: 3. This CDR3 region has 13 residues.

This sequence joins TRBV27 and TRBJ2-6; 9 positions match TRBD1. Germline CDR1 reads MNHEY; CDR2 reads SMNVEV (reference sequence). V trimming: 6 bases; J trimming: 3 bases; junction bases outside the gene matches: 9. The CDR3 length is 17 residues. This chain's CDR3 is CASSPGQGTDGANVLTF. The CDR3 nucleotides read TGTGCCAGCAGCCCTGGACAGGGGACTGATGGGGCCAACGTCCTGACTTTC.

The table lists this clonotype with a few counts. This sequence joins TRBV20-1 and TRBJ2-7, with 12 bases that match TRBD2. The V segment lost 4 bases and the J segment 4 bases; nucleotides outside the gene matches: 8. The V gene's germline CDR1 is DFQATT and CDR2 SNEGSKA (reference sequence). The CDR3 runs 15 residues. The CDR3 DNA reads as TGCAGTGCTACCCGGGGGACTAGCGGGCCTTACGAGCAGTACTTC. Its protein product is CSATRGTSGPYEQYF.

This clonotype was observed a handful of times. The chain links TRBV29-1 to TRBJ1-2; D possibly corresponds to TRBD1 (6 bases). Trimming removed 0 bases from V and 4 bases from J, with 15 bases in between. The germline V gene encodes CDR1 SQVTM and CDR2 ANQGSEA. The CDR3 sequence is 15 residues long. CDR3 sequence: CSVEEGAETGYGYTF. The CDR3 coding sequence is TGCAGCGTTGAAGAGGGGGCAGAAACGGGCTATGGCTACACCTTC.

This clonotype was seen at least ten times. The chain uses TRBV6-5 and TRBJ1-5; the D is unclear. The ends were cut back, 6 bases at V and 1 base at J, with 10 bases in the middle. From germline, CDR1 is MNHEY and CDR2 SVGAGI. The CDR3 spans 14 residues. The DNA of the CDR3 is TGTGCCAGCAGCCCAGTAGGCAGCAATCAGCCCCAGCATTTT. It encodes CASSPVGSNQPQHF.

The V call is TRBV27, the J call TRBJ2-7; D is uncertain. Trimming removed 6 bases at V and 0 bases at J, with 18 bases between. CDR1 and CDR2 (germline): MNHEY, SMNVEV (reference sequence). This CDR3 has 16 amino acids. The CDR3 DNA reads TGTGCCAGCAGGGGGTGGGCCGGTACAAGCTCCTACGAGCAGTACTTC. It codes for CASRGWAGTSSYEQYF.